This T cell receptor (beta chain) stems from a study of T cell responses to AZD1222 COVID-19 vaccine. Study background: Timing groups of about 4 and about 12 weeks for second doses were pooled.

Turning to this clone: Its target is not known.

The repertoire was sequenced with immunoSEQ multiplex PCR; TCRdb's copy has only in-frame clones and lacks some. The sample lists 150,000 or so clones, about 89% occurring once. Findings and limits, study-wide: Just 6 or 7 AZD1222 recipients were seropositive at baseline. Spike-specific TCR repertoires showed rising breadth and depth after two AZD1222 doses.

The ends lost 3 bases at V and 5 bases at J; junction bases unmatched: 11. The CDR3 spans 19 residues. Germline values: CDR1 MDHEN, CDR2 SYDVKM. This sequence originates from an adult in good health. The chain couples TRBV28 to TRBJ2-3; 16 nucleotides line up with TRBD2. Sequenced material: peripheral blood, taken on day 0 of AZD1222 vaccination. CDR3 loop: CASSFSAGTSGRAIDTQYF. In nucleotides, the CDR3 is TGTGCCAGCAGTTTCTCCGCCGGGACTAGCGGGAGGGCCATAGATACGCAGTATTTT.